This entry lists 22 T cell receptor beta chains sequenced from one sample in a study of pediatric ulcerative colitis. The data were produced by immunoSEQ multiplex PCR, yet TCRdb's version contains in-frame clones alone and is incomplete. The data hold 50,000 to 65,000 clones, with 80% to 90% observed a single time. Sequenced input: blood. All receptors come from a boy younger than 18 with severe ulcerative colitis.

The rearrangement uses TRBV7-3 and TRBJ2-1; TRBD1 agrees at 7 bases. This CDR3 is built from 13 residues. Germline CDR1 and CDR2: SGHTA and FQGTGA. Trimming cost V 5 bases and J 7 bases; bases outside gene matches: 5. The CDR3 reads CASSVRQGNEQFF. The DNA for the CDR3 is TGTGCCAGCAGCGTAAGACAGGGAAATGAGCAGTTCTTC.

This rearrangement joins TRBV6-1 to TRBJ1-5; possibly TRBD1 for D (6 bases). Germline V gene sequence: CDR1 MNHNS, CDR2 SASEGT. Trimming pared 7 bases from V and 6 bases from J, leaving 13 bases between. The CDR3 is made up of 13 amino acids. The CDR3 protein is CASILVQGQPQHF. CDR3 nucleotides: TGTGCCAGCATCCTAGTACAGGGTCAGCCCCAGCATTTT.

This chain connects TRBV29-1 to TRBJ2-3, with 14 bases identical to TRBD2. This CDR3 contains 16 residues. The germline V gene encodes CDR1 SQVTM and CDR2 ANQGSEA. V gave up 8 bases and J gave up 0 bases; unmatched junction bases: 7. CDR3 residues: CSPRLAGGESTDTQYF. The CDR3 bases are TGCAGCCCTCGACTAGCGGGAGGGGAGAGCACAGATACGCAGTATTTT.

V is TRBV29-1 and J is TRBJ1-1, with D unclear. Looked up from germline, CDR1 is SQVTM and CDR2 is ANQGSEA. This CDR3 contains 15 residues. The V gene lost 0 bases and the J gene lost 3 bases, with 14 bases spanning the gap. The CDR3 sequence: CSVEDPFGRYTEAFF. The DNA for the CDR3 is TGCAGCGTTGAAGATCCCTTCGGCAGATACACTGAAGCTTTCTTT.

To note about this clone: This specimen includes other DNA sequences encoding the same CDR3. The chain recombines TRBV6-5 with TRBJ2-2; no definite D call. Germline V CDR1 and CDR2: MNHEY, SVGAGI. The CDR3 has 12 residues. V shed 0 bases and J shed 8 bases, with 4 bases lying between them. DNA of the CDR3: TGTGCCAGCAGTTACTCGGGGGGGGAGCTGTTTTTT. This translates into CASSYSGGELFF.

The chain uses TRBV13 and TRBJ1-3; 9 bases match TRBD1. This CDR3 region has 16 residues. Germline V gives CDR1 PRHDT, CDR2 FYEKMQ (reference sequence). Trimming at V came to 1 base and at J to 8 bases, leaving 9 bases not matched to a gene. The chain's CDR3 is CASSLAGQGSGDTIYF. The DNA of the CDR3 is TGTGCCAGCAGCTTAGCCGGACAGGGGTCGGGGGACACCATATATTTT.

This chain uses TRBV19 with TRBJ2-1; 7 bases fit TRBD2. The CDR3 sequence is 16 residues long. Looked up from germline, CDR1 is LNHDA and CDR2 is SQIVND (reference sequence). V was clipped by 5 bases and J by 1 base; unmatched bases: 8. The CDR3 spells CASSVGLAVSYNEQFF. The CDR3 DNA is TGTGCCAGTAGTGTAGGGCTAGCGGTGTCCTACAATGAGCAGTTCTTC.

The chain employs TRBV7-2 and TRBJ1-1, with D unclear. The germline gives CDR1 SGHTA, CDR2 FQGNSA. Between the trimmed V and J ends, which lost 3 bases and 1 base, there was a span of 6 bases. This CDR3 spans 13 amino acids. CDR3 nucleotides: TGTGCCAGCAGCTTGAGGCAGAACACTGAAGCTTTCTTT. It translates to CASSLRQNTEAFF. Looking up the rest from reference TRBV7-2 and TRBJ1-1 gives the full variable domain: GAGVSQSPSNKVTEKGKDVELRCDPISGHTALYWYRQSLGQGLEFLIYFQGNSAPDKSGLPSDRFSAERTGGSVSTLTIQRTQQEDSAVYLCASSLRQNTEAFFGQGTRLTVV.

This chain joins TRBV11-3 and TRBJ2-7; perhaps TRBD1 as D (6 bases). Germline-derived CDR1 and CDR2 are SGHNT and YENEEA. The V gene lost 6 bases and the J gene lost 6 bases, with 12 bases spanning the gap. This CDR3 comprises 12 residues. The CDR3 nucleotides are TGTGCCAGCAGACAGGGTACTGGCGAGCAGTACTTC. As protein: CASRQGTGEQYF.

The chain uses TRBV6-5 and TRBJ2-4, with TRBD2 matching over 9 bases. Germline CDR1 reads MNHEY; CDR2 reads SVGAGI. V lost 5 bases, J lost 6 bases, and 5 bases stayed unmatched. The CDR3 sequence is 14 residues long. The CDR3 region is CASSQTSGPNIQYF. The CDR3 DNA sequence: TGTGCCAGCAGTCAGACTAGCGGCCCAAACATTCAGTACTTC.

The chain links TRBV19 to TRBJ2-7; D perhaps matches TRBD2 (5 bases). The CDR3 length is 14 residues. Trimming removed 5 bases from V and 0 bases from J, with 11 bases in between. Per germline, CDR1 LNHDA and CDR2 SQIVND (reference sequence). The CDR3 DNA follows: TGTGCCAGTAGTTATGCGGGCTCCTCCTACGAGCAGTACTTC. Translation gives CASSYAGSSYEQYF.

J is TRBJ2-7 and V is TRBV11-3; TRBD1 agrees at 7 bases. Losses at the gene ends were 3 bases for V and 0 bases for J; bases not matched to a gene: 2. CDR1 and CDR2 (germline): SGHNT, YENEEA. CDR3 length: 14 amino acids. The DNA for the CDR3 is TGTGCCAGCAGCTTTTCAGGGGGCTCCTACGAGCAGTACTTC. Amino acids: CASSFSGGSYEQYF.

This rearrangement joins TRBV30 to TRBJ1-4; possible D gene TRBD1, 6 bases. This CDR3 is built from 15 residues. CDR1 and CDR2 from the germline V gene are GTSNPN and SVGIG (reference sequence). V lost 3 bases and J lost 2, with 13 bases in between. In DNA form, the CDR3 reads TGTGCCTGGAGCCGGGAGGGGGGGACTAATGAAAAACTGTTTTTT. Its protein product is CAWSREGGTNEKLFF.

The J gene is TRBJ2-7, the V gene TRBV6-6; 10 bases align to TRBD2. Germline V gene data show CDR1 as MNHNY and CDR2 as SVGAGI (reference sequence). With V trimmed by 0 bases and J by 0 bases, 2 bases remained unmatched. The CDR3 runs to 16 residues. In nucleotides, the CDR3 is TGTGCCAGCAGTTACTCTAGCGGGGGGCACTCCTACGAGCAGTACTTC. Translation gives CASSYSSGGHSYEQYF.

J is TRBJ2-7 and V is TRBV11-2; 10 bases agree with TRBD2. Germline CDR1 SGHAT, CDR2 FQNNGV. Trimming cost V 5 bases and J 3 bases; bases outside gene matches: 10. The CDR3 extends over 16 amino acids. The CDR3 region is CASSPGPGLADYEQYF. The CDR3, as DNA: TGTGCCAGCAGCCCGGGGCCCGGACTAGCGGACTACGAGCAGTACTTC.

This chain uses TRBV5-3 with TRBJ2-7; D is perhaps TRBD2 (6 bases). TRBV5-3 is given ORF status, its function remaining uncertain. The CDR3 has 16 amino acids. The V gene lost 0 bases and the J gene lost 2 bases, with 15 bases spanning the gap. CDR3 residues: CARSLGRLEGTYEQYF. In DNA form, the CDR3 reads TGTGCCAGAAGCTTGGGGAGATTGGAGGGCACCTACGAGCAGTACTTC.

This clone was observed a few times. CDR3 sequence: CASSLAVDRTNYGYTF. CDR3 nucleotides: TGTGCCAGCAGCTTGGCAGTGGACAGGACTAACTATGGCTACACCTTC. The rearrangement uses TRBV7-2 and TRBJ1-2; 7 nucleotides agree with TRBD1. Germline CDR1 is SGHTA and CDR2 is FQGNSA. V lost 3 bases, J lost 0 bases, and 7 bases stayed unmatched. CDR3 length: 16 residues.

The chain recombines TRBV2 with TRBJ1-5, with D possibly matching TRBD1 (5 bases). CDR1 and CDR2 (germline): SNHLY, FYNNEI. Trimming left V 6 bases short and J 9 bases short, with 18 bases between. This CDR3 region has 14 residues. In DNA form, the CDR3 reads TGTGCCAGCAGCGCGGGACCCGCCCAGGGGCCCCAGCATTTT. This codes for CASSAGPAQGPQHF.

The gene calls are TRBV5-4 and TRBJ1-2; D might be TRBD1 (5 bases). The CDR3 consists of 16 residues. Trimming stripped 3 bases from V and 4 bases from J, with 19 bases between. Germline CDR1 and CDR2: SGHNT and YYREEE (reference sequence). As DNA, the CDR3 is TGTGCCAGCAGCTATGCCGGGACCGCGTCGGGCTATGGCTACACCTTC. This codes for CASSYAGTASGYGYTF.

The chain is built from TRBV6-1 and TRBJ1-1; 10 nucleotides match TRBD1. V shed 5 bases, J shed 1 base, and the junction held 1 base outside the gene matches. The CDR3 sequence is 14 residues long. Germline V CDR1 and CDR2: MNHNS, SASEGT. This CDR3 reads CASSRQGANTEAFF. Here the CDR3 DNA reads TGTGCCAGCAGTAGACAGGGGGCGAACACTGAAGCTTTCTTT.

CDR3 region: CASSLLPARGGEQYF. CDR3 nucleotide sequence: TGTGCCAGCAGTTTACTCCCCGCGCGAGGCGGGGAGCAGTACTTC. The chain carries TRBV27 and TRBJ2-7; D perhaps matches TRBD2 (5 bases). V was shortened by 2 bases and J by 7 bases, with 18 bases between the two germline ends. CDR3 size: 15 residues. Germline values: CDR1 MNHEY, CDR2 SMNVEV (reference sequence).

J is TRBJ2-7 and V is TRBV16; TRBD1 matches 8 bases. V shed 4 bases and J 4 bases; nucleotides not matched to a gene: 6. The CDR3 runs to 14 residues. Germline CDR1 KGHSY, CDR2 FQNENV. The CDR3 region has the DNA TGTGCCAGCAGCCTCCAGGGGGCGGGTTACGAGCAGTACTTC. This encodes CASSLQGAGYEQYF.